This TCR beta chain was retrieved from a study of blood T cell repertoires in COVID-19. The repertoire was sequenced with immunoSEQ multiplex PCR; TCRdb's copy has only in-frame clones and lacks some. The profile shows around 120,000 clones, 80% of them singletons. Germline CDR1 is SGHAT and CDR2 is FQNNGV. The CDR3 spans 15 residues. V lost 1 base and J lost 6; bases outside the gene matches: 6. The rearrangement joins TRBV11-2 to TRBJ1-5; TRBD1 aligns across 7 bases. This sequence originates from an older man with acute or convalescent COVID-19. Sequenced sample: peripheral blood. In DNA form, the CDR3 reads TGTGCCAGCAGCTTAGGAACAGGGGTAGGTCAGCCCCAGCATTTT. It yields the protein CASSLGTGVGQPQHF. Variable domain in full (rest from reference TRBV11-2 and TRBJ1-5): EAGVAQSPRYKIIEKRQSVAFWCNPISGHATLYWYQQILGQGPKLLIQFQNNGVVDDSQLPKDRFSAERLKGVDSTLKIQPAKLEDSAVYLCASSLGTGVGQPQHFGDGTRLSIL.